These 13 T cell receptor beta chains originate from one sample sequenced in a study of shared clonotypes between healthy human individuals. The data were produced by immunoSEQ multiplex PCR, yet TCRdb's version contains in-frame clones alone and is incomplete. The top ten hold around 1.8% of the sample, which has about 2.2 million clones, 93% seen once. CD45RO negativity and positive selection for CCR7 defined naive CD8 cells, a population that excluded terminally differentiated effector memory CD45RA+ cells. Sequencing input: naive CD8+ T cells from PBMCs. Every receptor here comes from a man aged 18 to 35 in good health. Some clones in this sample may be carry-over from other donors' samples.

The table lists this clone with a few counts. Additional DNA sequences in this sample encode the identical CDR3. The rearrangement links TRBV7-6 to TRBJ2-7, with 11 bases fitting TRBD1. Germline V CDR1 and CDR2: SGHVS, FNYEAQ. The trim removed 5 bases at V and 3 bases at J, leaving 3 bases unmatched. There are 14 residues in the CDR3. Here the CDR3 DNA reads TGTGCCAGCAGCCCCGGGACAGGGGGCTACGAGCAGTACTTC. Translation: CASSPGTGGYEQYF.

The J gene is TRBJ2-2, the V gene TRBV13; no definite D call. The germline V and J ends were trimmed by 4 bases and 0 bases, with 15 bases remaining between them. The length of the CDR3 is 17 residues. Germline V gives CDR1 PRHDT, CDR2 FYEKMQ (reference sequence). In nucleotides, the CDR3 is TGTGCCAGCAGCTCCCAAAGGCCGCAATCGAACACCGGGGAGCTGTTTTTT. It yields the protein CASSSQRPQSNTGELFF. The full variable domain, with the rest looked up from reference TRBV13 and TRBJ2-2, is AAGVIQSPRHLIKEKRETATLKCYPIPRHDTVYWYQQGPGQDPQFLISFYEKMQSDKGSIPDRFSAQQFSDYHSELNMSSLELGDSALYFCASSSQRPQSNTGELFFGEGSRLTVL.

The chain combines TRBV29-1 with TRBJ2-7, with D tentatively TRBD1 or TRBD2 (5 bases each). V was clipped by 3 bases and J by 2 bases, with 14 bases between them. Germline V gene lookup returns CDR1 SQVTM and CDR2 ANQGSEA. The CDR3 is made up of 14 amino acids. The CDR3 DNA reads TGCAGCGTTGAGCCGAGGTCGGGACCCTACGAGCAGTACTTC. Amino acid sequence: CSVEPRSGPYEQYF.

The V call is TRBV2, the J call TRBJ2-7; the D is unclear. V lost 5 bases, J lost 3 bases, and 14 bases lay in between. Germline V gives CDR1 SNHLY, CDR2 FYNNEI. The CDR3 is made up of 14 amino acids. Written as DNA, the CDR3 is TGTGCCAGCAGTCCCTGGACCGATTACTACGAGCAGTACTTC. Its protein is CASSPWTDYYEQYF.

The J gene is TRBJ2-1, the V gene TRBV28, with 12 bases matching TRBD2. V shed 5 bases and J 3 bases; nucleotides not matched to a gene: 20. The germline gives CDR1 MDHEN, CDR2 SYDVKM. There are 21 residues in the CDR3. The CDR3 DNA reads TGTGCCAGCAGTGATGCCCGACTAGCGGGAGAATCTCGGGTCAGCTACAATGAGCAGTTCTTC. This sequence encodes CASSDARLAGESRVSYNEQFF.

The V call is TRBV7-2, the J call TRBJ1-1; TRBD1 is a possible D gene (5 bases). V was cut by 6 bases and J by 8 bases, with 16 bases left in between. Germline V gene sequence: CDR1 SGHTA, CDR2 FQGNSA. This CDR3 has 13 amino acids. The DNA for the CDR3 is TGTGCCAGCAGGGGACTAGGGGAATTAGAAGCTTTCTTT. Protein sequence: CASRGLGELEAFF.

As DNA, the CDR3 is TGTGCCACCAGCCGGGACAGAGGGGCCGGGAATGAGCAGTTCTTC. Translated: CATSRDRGAGNEQFF. This rearrangement joins TRBV15 to TRBJ2-1, with 7 bases fitting TRBD1. The CDR3 spans 15 residues. Germline V gives CDR1 LNHNV, CDR2 YYDKDF (reference sequence). J was trimmed by 7 bases and V by 5 bases; bases with no gene match: 11.

To note about this clone: Within the sample, other DNA sequences also encode this same CDR3. The V gene is TRBV10-3, the J gene TRBJ2-7, with 8 bases fitting TRBD2. Germline CDR1 reads ENHRY; CDR2 reads SYGVKD. The CDR3 covers 15 residues. V shed 0 bases, J shed 2 bases, and the junction held 3 bases outside the gene matches. As DNA, the CDR3 is TGTGCCATCAGTGAGTCTACTAGCGGCACCTACGAGCAGTACTTC. This sequence encodes CAISESTSGTYEQYF.

The CDR3 DNA reads TGTGCCAGCAGCCAAATGGACAGAGACTACGAGCAGTACTTC. This encodes CASSQMDRDYEQYF. This chain joins TRBV14 and TRBJ2-7, with D maybe TRBD1 (6 bases). V was clipped by 2 bases and J by 3 bases, with 11 bases between them. CDR1 SGHDN and CDR2 FVKESK come from the germline V gene. The CDR3 length is 14 residues.

The chain carries TRBV19 and TRBJ2-1, with 7 bases matching TRBD2. Germline assignment: CDR1 LNHDA and CDR2 SQIVND (reference sequence). V shed 3 bases and J 0 bases; nucleotides not matched to a gene: 5. The CDR3 length is 16 residues. This chain's CDR3 is CASSMSSGYSYNEQFF. The CDR3 DNA is TGTGCCAGTAGTATGTCTAGCGGTTACTCCTACAATGAGCAGTTCTTC.

The chain joins TRBV7-9 to TRBJ2-7, with D possibly TRBD2 on 6 matching bases. The V gene's germline CDR1 is SEHNR and CDR2 FQNEAQ (reference sequence). This CDR3 comprises 13 residues. Trimming removed 6 bases at V and 1 base at J, with 10 bases between. Here the CDR3 DNA reads TGTGCCAGCAGACCGGCGGGATCCTACGAGCAGTACTTC. It codes for CASRPAGSYEQYF.

Only a few counts were recorded for this clone. The CDR3 is CAVWDGAYEQYF. CDR3 sequence (DNA): TGTGCCGTCTGGGACGGAGCTTACGAGCAGTACTTC. This chain connects TRBV10-3 to TRBJ2-7; D may be TRBD1 or TRBD2 (5 bases each). The CDR3 covers 12 residues. With 11 bases removed from V and 4 bases from J, the gap between germline ends came to 15 bases. CDR1 is ENHRY, CDR2 SYGVKD, per germline.

This rearrangement joins TRBV27 to TRBJ1-2; 8 bases align to TRBD1. This CDR3 comprises 16 residues. The ends lost 6 bases at V and 8 bases at J; junction bases unmatched: 17. CDR1 and CDR2 (germline): MNHEY, SMNVEV (reference sequence). CDR3 amino acids: CASSPGAGQGAGGYTF. The CDR3 nucleotides are TGTGCCAGCAGCCCTGGGGCGGGGCAGGGGGCGGGCGGCTACACCTTC.